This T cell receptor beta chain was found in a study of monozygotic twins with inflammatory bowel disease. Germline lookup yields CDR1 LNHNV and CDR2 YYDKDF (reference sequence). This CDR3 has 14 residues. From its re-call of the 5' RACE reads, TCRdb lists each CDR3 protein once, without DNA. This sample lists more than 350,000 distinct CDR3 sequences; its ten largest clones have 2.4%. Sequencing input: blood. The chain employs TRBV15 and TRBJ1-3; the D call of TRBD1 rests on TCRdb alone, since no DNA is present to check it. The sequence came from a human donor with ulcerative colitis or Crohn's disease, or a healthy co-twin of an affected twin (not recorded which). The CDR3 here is CATSRDDSRNTIYF.